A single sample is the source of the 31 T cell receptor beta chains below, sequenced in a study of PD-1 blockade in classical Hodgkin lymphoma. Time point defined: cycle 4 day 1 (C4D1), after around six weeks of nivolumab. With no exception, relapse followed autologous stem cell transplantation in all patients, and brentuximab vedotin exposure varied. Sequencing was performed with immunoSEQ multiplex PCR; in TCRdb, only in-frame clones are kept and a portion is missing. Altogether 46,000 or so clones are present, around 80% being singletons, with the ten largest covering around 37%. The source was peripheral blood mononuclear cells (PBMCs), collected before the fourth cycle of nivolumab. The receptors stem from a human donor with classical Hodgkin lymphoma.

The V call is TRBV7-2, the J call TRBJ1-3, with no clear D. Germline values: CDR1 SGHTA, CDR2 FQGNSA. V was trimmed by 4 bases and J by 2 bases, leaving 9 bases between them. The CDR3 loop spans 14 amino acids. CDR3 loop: CASSSRAAGNTIYF. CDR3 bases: TGTGCCAGCAGCTCGAGAGCGGCTGGAAACACCATATATTTT.

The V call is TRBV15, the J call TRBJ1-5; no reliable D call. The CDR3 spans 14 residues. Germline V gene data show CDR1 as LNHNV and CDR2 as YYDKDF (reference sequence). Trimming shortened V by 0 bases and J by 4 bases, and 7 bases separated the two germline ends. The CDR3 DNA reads TGTGCCACCAGCAGAGATCCTGAAAATCAGCCCCAGCATTTT. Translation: CATSRDPENQPQHF.

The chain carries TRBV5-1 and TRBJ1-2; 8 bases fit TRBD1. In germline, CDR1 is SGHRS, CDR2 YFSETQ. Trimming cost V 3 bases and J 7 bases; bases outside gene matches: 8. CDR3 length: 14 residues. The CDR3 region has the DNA TGCGCCAGCAGCTCGGACAGGGAAGTGCGTGGCTACACCTTC. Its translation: CASSSDREVRGYTF.

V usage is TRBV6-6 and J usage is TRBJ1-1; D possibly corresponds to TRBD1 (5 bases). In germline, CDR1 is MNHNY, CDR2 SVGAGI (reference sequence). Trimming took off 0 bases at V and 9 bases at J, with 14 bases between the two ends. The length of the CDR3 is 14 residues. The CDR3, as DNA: TGTGCCAGCAGTTACTCGATTGGGGGTCTGCAAGCTTTCTTT. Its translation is CASSYSIGGLQAFF.

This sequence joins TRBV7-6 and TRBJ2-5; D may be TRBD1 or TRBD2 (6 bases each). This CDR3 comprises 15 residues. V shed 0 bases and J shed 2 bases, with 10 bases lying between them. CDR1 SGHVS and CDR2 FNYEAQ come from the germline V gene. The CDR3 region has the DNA TGTGCCAGCAGCTTAGCGGGGGGCCGACAAGAGACCCAGTACTTC. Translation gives CASSLAGGRQETQYF.

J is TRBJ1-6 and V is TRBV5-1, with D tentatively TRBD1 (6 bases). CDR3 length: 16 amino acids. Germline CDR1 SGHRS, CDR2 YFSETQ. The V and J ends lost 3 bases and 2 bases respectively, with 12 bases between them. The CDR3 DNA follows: TGCGCCAGCAGCTCCGGGACAAGTACCTATAATTCACCCCTCCACTTT. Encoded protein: CASSSGTSTYNSPLHF.

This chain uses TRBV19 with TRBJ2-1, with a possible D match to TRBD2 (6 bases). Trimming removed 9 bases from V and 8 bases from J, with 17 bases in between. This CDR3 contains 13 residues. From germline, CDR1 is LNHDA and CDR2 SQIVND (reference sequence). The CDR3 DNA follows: TGTGCCAGCAGAGGGACTGAAGGATATGAGCAGTTCTTC. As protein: CASRGTEGYEQFF.

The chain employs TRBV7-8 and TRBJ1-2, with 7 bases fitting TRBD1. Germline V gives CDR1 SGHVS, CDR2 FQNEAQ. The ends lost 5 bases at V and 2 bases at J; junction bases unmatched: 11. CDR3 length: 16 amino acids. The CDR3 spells CASSRRTGGLNYGYTF. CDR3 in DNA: TGTGCCAGCAGCAGGCGGACAGGAGGCCTCAACTATGGCTACACCTTC.

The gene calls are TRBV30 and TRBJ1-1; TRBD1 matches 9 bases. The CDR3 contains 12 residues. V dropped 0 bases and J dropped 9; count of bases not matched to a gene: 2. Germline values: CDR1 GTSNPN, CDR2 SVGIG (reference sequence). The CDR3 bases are TGTGCCTGGAGTGTACAGGGGGCGCAAGCTTTCTTT. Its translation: CAWSVQGAQAFF. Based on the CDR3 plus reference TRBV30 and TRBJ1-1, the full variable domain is SQTIHQWPATLVQPVGSPLSLECTVEGTSNPNLYWYRQAAGRGLQLLFYSVGIGQISSEVPQNLSASRPQDRQFILSSKKLLLSDSGFYLCAWSVQGAQAFFGQGTRLTVV.

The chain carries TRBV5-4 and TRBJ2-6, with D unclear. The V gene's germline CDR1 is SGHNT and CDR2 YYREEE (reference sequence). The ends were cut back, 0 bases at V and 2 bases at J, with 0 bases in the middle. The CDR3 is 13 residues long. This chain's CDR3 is CASSLAGANVLTF. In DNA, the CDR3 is TGTGCCAGCAGCTTGGCTGGGGCCAACGTCCTGACTTTC.

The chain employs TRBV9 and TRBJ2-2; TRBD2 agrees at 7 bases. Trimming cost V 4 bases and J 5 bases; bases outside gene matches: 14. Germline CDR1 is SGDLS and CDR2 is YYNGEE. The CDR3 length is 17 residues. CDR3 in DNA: TGTGCCAGCAGCTCGACGAGGACTAGGGTAATTACCGGGGAGCTGTTTTTT. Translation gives CASSSTRTRVITGELFF. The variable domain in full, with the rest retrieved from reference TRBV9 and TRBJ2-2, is DSGVTQTPKHLITATGQRVTLRCSPRSGDLSVYWYQQSLDQGLQFLIQYYNGEERAKGNILERFSAQQFPDLHSELNLSSLELGDSALYFCASSSTRTRVITGELFFGEGSRLTVL.

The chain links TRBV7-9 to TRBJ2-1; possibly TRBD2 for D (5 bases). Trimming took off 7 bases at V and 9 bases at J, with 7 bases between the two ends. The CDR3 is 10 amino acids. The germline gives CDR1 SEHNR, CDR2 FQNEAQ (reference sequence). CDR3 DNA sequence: TGTGCCAGCAAGGAGGTTGAGCAGTTCTTC. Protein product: CASKEVEQFF.

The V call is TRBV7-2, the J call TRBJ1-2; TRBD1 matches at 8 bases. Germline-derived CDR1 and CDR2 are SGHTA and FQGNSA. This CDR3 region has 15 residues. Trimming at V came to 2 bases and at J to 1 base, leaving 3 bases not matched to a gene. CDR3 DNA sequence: TGTGCCAGCAGCTTACAGGGGGCGAATAACTATGGCTACACCTTC. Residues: CASSLQGANNYGYTF.

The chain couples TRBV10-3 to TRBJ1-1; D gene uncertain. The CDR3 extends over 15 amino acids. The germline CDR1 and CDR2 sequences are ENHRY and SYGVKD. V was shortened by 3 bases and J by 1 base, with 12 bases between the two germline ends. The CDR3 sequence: CAISDQDGRNTEAFF. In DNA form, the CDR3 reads TGTGCCATCAGTGATCAGGACGGGCGGAACACTGAAGCTTTCTTT.

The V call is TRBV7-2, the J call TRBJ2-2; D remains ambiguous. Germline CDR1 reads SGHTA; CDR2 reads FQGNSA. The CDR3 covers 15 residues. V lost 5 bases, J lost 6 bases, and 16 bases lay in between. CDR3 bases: TGTGCCAGCAGCACCCGCGGAGAAGAGGCCGGGGAGCTGTTTTTT. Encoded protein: CASSTRGEEAGELFF. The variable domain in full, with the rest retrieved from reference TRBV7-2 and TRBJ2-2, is GAGVSQSPSNKVTEKGKDVELRCDPISGHTALYWYRQSLGQGLEFLIYFQGNSAPDKSGLPSDRFSAERTGGSVSTLTIQRTQQEDSAVYLCASSTRGEEAGELFFGEGSRLTVL.

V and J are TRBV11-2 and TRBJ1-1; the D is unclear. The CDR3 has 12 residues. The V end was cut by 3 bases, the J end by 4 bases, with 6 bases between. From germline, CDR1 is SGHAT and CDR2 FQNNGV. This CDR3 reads CASSFTSTEAFF. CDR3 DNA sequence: TGTGCCAGCAGCTTCACGTCCACTGAAGCTTTCTTT.

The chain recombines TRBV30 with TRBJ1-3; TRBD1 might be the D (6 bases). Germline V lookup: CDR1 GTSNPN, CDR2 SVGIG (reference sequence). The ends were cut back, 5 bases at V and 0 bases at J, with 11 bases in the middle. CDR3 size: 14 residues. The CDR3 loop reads CAWADRLSGNTIYF. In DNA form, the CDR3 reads TGTGCCTGGGCCGACAGGCTCTCTGGAAACACCATATATTTT.

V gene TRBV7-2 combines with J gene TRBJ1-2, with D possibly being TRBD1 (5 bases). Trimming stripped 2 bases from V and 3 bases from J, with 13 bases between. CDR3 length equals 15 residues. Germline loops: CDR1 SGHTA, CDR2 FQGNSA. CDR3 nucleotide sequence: TGTGCCAGCAGCTTAAGTCCAGGGATGGACTATGGCTACACCTTC. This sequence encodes CASSLSPGMDYGYTF.

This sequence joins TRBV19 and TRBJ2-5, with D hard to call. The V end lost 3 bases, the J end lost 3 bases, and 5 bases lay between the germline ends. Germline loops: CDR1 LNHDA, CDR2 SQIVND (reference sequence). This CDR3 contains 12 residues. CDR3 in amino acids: CASSMNEETQYF. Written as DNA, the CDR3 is TGTGCCAGTAGTATGAATGAAGAGACCCAGTACTTC.

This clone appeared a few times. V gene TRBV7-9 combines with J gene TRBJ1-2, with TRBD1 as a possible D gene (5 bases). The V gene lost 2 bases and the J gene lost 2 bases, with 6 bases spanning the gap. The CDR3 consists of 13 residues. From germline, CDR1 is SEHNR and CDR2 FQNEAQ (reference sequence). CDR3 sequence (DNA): TGTGCCAGCAGCTTACAGGGAAACTATGGCTACACCTTC. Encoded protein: CASSLQGNYGYTF. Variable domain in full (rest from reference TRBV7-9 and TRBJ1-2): DTGVSQNPRHKITKRGQNVTFRCDPISEHNRLYWYRQTLGQGPEFLTYFQNEAQLEKSRLLSDRFSAERPKGSFSTLEIQRTEQGDSAMYLCASSLQGNYGYTFGSGTRLTVV.

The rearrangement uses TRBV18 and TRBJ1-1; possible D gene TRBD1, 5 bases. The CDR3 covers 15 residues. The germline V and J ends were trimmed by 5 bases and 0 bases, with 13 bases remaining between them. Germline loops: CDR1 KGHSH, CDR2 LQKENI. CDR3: CASSTRTDMNTEAFF. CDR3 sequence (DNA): TGTGCCAGCTCAACCAGGACGGACATGAACACTGAAGCTTTCTTT. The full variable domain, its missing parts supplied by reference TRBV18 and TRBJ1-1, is NAGVMQNPRHLVRRRGQEARLRCSPMKGHSHVYWYRQLPEEGLKFMVYLQKENIIDESGMPKERFSAEFPKEGPSILRIQQVVRGDSAAYFCASSTRTDMNTEAFFGQGTRLTVV.

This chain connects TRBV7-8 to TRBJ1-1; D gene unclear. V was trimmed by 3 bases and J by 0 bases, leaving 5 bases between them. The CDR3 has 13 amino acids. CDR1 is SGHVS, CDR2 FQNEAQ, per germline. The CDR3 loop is CASSFKMNTEAFF. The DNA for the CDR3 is TGTGCCAGCAGCTTTAAAATGAACACTGAAGCTTTCTTT.

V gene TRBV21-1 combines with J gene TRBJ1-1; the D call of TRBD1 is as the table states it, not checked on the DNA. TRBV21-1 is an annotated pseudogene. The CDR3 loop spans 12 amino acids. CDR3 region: CASSPGETEAFF. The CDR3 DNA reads TGTGCCAGCAGTCCAGGGGAGACTGAAGCTTTCTTT.

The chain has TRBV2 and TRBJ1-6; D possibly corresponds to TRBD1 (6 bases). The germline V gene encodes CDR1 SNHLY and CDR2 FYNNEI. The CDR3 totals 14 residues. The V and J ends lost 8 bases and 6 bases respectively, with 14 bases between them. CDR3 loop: CASGRGHGNSPLHF. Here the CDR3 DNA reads TGTGCCAGCGGCAGGGGCCATGGTAATTCACCCCTCCACTTT.

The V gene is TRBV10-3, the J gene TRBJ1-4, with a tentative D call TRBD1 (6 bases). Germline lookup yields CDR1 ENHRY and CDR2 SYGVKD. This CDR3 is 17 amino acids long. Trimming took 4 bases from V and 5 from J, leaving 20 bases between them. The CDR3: CAISASRVQGLNEKLFF. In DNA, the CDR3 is TGTGCCATCAGTGCCAGTCGGGTACAGGGACTAAATGAAAAACTGTTTTTT.

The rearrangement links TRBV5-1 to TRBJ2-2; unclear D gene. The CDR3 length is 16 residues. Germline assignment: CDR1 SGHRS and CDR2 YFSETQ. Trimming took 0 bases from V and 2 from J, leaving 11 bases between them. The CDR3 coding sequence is TGCGCCAGCAGCTTGGCCGACTCGGTAAACACCGGGGAGCTGTTTTTT. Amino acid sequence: CASSLADSVNTGELFF.

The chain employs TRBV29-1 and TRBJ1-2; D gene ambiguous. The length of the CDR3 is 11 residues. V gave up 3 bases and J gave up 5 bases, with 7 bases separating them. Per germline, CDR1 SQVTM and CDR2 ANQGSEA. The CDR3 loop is CSVESGYGYTF. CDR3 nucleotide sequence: TGCAGCGTTGAGTCGGGTTATGGCTACACCTTC.

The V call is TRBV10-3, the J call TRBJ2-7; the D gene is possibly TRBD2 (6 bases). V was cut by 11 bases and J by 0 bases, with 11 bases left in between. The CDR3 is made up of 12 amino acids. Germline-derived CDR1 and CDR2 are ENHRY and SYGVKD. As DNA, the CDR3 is TGTGCCCTCGGGACTGACTCCTACGAGCAGTACTTC. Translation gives CALGTDSYEQYF.

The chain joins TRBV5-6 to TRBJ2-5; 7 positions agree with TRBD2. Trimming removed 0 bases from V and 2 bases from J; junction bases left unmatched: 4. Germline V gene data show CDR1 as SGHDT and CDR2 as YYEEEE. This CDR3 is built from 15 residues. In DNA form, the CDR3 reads TGTGCCAGCAGCTTGGCGGGAGGATATCAAGAGACCCAGTACTTC. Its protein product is CASSLAGGYQETQYF.

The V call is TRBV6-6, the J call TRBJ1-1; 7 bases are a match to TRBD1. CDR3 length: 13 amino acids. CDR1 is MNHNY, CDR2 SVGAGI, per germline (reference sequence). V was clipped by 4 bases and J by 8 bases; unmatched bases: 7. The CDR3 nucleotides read TGTGCCAGCAGTTTCGCTGACAGGGAAGAAGCTTTCTTT. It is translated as CASSFADREEAFF.

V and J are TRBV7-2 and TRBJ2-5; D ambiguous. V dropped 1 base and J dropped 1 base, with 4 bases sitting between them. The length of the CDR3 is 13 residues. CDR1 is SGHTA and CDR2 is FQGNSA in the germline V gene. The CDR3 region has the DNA TGTGCCAGCAGCTTAGGGGGCCAAGAGACCCAGTACTTC. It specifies CASSLGGQETQYF.